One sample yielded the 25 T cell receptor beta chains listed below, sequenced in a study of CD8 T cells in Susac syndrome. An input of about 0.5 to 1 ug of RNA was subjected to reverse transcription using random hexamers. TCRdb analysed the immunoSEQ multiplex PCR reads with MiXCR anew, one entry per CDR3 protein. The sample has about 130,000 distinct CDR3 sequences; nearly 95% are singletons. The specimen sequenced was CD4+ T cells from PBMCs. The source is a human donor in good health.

CDR3 loop: CASSSAGTSINEQYF. The CDR3 nucleotides are TGTGCCAGCAGCTCCGCCGGGACTAGCATCAACGAGCAGTACTTC. The V gene is TRBV7-9, the J gene TRBJ2-7, with 9 bases matching TRBD2. J was trimmed by 5 bases and V by 4 bases; bases with no gene match: 9. The CDR3 sequence is 15 residues long. The germline CDR1 and CDR2 sequences are SEHNR and FQNEAQ (reference sequence).

CDR3 in amino acids: CAISESNRLETQYF. The CDR3 region has the DNA TGTGCCATCAGTGAGTCAAATAGGCTAGAGACCCAGTACTTC. This chain uses TRBV10-3 with TRBJ2-5; the D is unclear. CDR1 and CDR2 from the germline V gene are ENHRY and SYGVKD. V was pared by 0 bases and J by 4 bases, with 9 bases between. There are 14 residues in the CDR3.

The CDR3 protein is CASSPFRQDGSDYTF. Here the CDR3 DNA reads TGTGCCAGCTCACCATTTAGACAGGACGGGTCAGACTACACCTTC. The chain links TRBV18 to TRBJ1-2, with D perhaps matching TRBD1 (6 bases). V was trimmed by 2 bases and J by 10 bases, leaving 20 bases between them. The CDR3 spans 15 residues. CDR1 and CDR2 (germline): KGHSH, LQKENI. Full variable domain (outside the CDR3, taken from reference TRBV18 and TRBJ1-2): NAGVMQNPRHLVRRRGQEARLRCSPMKGHSHVYWYRQLPEEGLKFMVYLQKENIIDESGMPKERFSAEFPKEGPSILRIQQVVRGDSAAYFCASSPFRQDGSDYTFGSGTRLTVV.

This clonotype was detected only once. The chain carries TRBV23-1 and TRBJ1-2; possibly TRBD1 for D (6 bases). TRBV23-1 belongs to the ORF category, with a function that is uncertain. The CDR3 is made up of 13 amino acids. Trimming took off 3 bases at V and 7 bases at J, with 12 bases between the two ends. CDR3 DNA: TGCGCCAGCAGTCACCCACCGGACAGTGGCTACACCTTC. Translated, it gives CASSHPPDSGYTF.

In nucleotides, the CDR3 is TGTGCCAGCAGTGCCTATCAAACGGCAGATACGCAGTATTTT. Translating gives CASSAYQTADTQYF. The chain employs TRBV6-1 and TRBJ2-3, with D unclear. CDR1 and CDR2 from the germline V gene are MNHNS and SASEGT. V dropped 4 bases and J dropped 4 bases, with 12 bases sitting between them. The CDR3 sequence is 14 residues long.

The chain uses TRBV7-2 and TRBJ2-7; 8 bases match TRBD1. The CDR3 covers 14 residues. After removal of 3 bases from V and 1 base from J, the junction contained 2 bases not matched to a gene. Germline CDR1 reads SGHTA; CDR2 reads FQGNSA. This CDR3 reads CASSLDRASYEQYF. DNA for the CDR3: TGTGCCAGCAGCTTGGACAGGGCTTCCTACGAGCAGTACTTC.

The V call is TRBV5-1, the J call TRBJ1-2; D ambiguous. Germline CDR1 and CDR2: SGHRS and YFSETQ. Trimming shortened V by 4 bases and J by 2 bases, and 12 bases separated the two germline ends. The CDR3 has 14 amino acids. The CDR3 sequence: CASSPTSMNYGYTF. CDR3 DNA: TGCGCCAGCAGCCCTACTTCCATGAACTATGGCTACACCTTC.

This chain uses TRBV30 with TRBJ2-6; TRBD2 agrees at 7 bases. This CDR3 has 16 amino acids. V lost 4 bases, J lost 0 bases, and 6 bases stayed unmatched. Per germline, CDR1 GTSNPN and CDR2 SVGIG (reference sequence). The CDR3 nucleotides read TGTGCCTGGAAACCAGCGGGAAACTCTGGGGCCAACGTCCTGACTTTC. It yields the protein CAWKPAGNSGANVLTF. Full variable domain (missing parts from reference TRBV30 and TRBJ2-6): SQTIHQWPATLVQPVGSPLSLECTVEGTSNPNLYWYRQAAGRGLQLLFYSVGIGQISSEVPQNLSASRPQDRQFILSSKKLLLSDSGFYLCAWKPAGNSGANVLTFGAGSRLTVL.

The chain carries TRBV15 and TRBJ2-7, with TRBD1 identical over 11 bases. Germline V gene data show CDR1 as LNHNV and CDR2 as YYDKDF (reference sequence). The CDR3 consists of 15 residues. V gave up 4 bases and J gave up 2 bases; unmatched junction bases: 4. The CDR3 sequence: CATSKGTGGAYEQYF. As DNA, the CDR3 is TGTGCCACCAGCAAGGGGACAGGGGGGGCCTACGAGCAGTACTTC.

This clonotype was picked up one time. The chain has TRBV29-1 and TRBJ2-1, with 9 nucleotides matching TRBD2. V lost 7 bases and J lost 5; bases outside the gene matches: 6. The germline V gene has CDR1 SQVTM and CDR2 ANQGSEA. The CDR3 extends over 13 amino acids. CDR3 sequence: CSAGRTSDNEQFF. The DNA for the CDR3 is TGCAGCGCCGGGCGGACTAGCGACAATGAGCAGTTCTTC.

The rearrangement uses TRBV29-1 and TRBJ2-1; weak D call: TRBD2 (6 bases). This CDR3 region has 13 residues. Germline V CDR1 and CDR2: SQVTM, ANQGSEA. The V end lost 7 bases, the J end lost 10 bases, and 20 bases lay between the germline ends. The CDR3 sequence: CSAHRDGLKEQFF. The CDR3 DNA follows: TGCAGCGCCCACCGGGACGGACTAAAAGAGCAGTTCTTC.

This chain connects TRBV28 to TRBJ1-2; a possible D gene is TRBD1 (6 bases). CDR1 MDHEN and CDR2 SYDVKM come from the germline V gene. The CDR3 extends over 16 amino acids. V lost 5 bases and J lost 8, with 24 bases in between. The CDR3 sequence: CASSPSGQGYLGGYTF. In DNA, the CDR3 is TGTGCCAGCAGTCCGTCAGGGCAGGGGTATTTGGGAGGCTACACCTTC.

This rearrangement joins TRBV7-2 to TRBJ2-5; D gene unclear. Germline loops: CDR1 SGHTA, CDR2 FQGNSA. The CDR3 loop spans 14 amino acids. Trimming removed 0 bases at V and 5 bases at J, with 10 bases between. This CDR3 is CASSLARLVETQYF. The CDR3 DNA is TGTGCCAGCAGCTTAGCGCGGCTAGTGGAGACCCAGTACTTC.

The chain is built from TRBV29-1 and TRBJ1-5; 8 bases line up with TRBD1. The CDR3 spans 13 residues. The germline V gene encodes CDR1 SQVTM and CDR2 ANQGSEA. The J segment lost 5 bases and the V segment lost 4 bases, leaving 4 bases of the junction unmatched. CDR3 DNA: TGCAGCGTTGCCCCAGGGGGCGATCAGCCCCAGCATTTT. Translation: CSVAPGGDQPQHF. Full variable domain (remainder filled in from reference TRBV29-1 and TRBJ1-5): SAVISQKPSRDICQRGTSLTIQCQVDSQVTMMFWYRQQPGQSLTLIATANQGSEATYESGFVIDKFPISRPNLTFSTLTVSNMSPEDSSIYLCSVAPGGDQPQHFGDGTRLSIL.

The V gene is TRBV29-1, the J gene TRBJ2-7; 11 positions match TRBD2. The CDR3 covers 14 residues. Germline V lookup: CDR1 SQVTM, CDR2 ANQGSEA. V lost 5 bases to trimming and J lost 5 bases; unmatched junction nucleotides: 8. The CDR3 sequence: CSVSITSGRNEQYF. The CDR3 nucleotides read TGCAGCGTTTCGATCACTAGCGGGAGAAACGAGCAGTACTTC.

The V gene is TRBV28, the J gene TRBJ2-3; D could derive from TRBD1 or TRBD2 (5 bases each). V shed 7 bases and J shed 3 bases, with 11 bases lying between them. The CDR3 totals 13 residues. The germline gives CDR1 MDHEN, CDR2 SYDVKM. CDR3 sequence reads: CASTGTLTDTQYF. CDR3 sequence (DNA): TGTGCCAGCACTGGGACCTTAACAGATACGCAGTATTTT.

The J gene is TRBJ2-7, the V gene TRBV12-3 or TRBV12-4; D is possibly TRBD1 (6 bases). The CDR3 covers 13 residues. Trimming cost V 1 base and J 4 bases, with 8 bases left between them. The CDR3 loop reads CASSLVRGYEQYF. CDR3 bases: TGTGCCAGCAGTTTAGTCAGGGGTTACGAGCAGTACTTC.

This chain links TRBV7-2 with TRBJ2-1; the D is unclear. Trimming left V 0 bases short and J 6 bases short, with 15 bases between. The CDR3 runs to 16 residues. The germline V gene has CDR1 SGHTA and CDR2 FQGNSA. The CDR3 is CASSLARSGVRNEQFF. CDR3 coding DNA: TGTGCCAGCAGCTTAGCGCGGTCAGGTGTTCGCAATGAGCAGTTCTTC.

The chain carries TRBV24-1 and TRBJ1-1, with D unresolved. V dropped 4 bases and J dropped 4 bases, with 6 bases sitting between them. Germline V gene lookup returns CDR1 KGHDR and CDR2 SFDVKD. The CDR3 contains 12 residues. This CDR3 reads CATSDGVTEAFF. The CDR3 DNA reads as TGTGCCACCAGTGACGGGGTCACTGAAGCTTTCTTT.

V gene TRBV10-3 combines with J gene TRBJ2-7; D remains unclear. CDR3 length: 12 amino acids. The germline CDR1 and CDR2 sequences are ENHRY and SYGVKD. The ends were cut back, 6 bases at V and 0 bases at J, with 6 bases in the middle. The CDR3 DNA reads TGTGCCATCAGGGGTAGCTCCTACGAGCAGTACTTC. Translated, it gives CAIRGSSYEQYF.

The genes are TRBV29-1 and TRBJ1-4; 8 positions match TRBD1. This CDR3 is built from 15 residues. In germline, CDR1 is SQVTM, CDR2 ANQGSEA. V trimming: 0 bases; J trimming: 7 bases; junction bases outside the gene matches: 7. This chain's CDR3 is CSVEDPNRGGEKLFF. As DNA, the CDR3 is TGCAGCGTTGAAGATCCCAACAGGGGGGGTGAAAAACTGTTTTTT.

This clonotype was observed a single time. CDR3 coding DNA: TGTGCCAGCAGTTATGTGGGACAGGGAGCCTACGAGCAGTACTTC. It is translated as CASSYVGQGAYEQYF. The genes are TRBV6-5 and TRBJ2-7; the match to TRBD1 covers 9 bases. Trimming removed 3 bases from V and 2 bases from J; junction bases left unmatched: 5. The CDR3 totals 15 residues. Germline V gene data show CDR1 as MNHEY and CDR2 as SVGAGI.

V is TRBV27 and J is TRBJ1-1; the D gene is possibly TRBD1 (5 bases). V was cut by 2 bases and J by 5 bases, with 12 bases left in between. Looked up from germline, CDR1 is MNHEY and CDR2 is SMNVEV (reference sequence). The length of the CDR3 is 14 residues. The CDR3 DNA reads TGTGCCAGCAGTTTACTGGGGGTGATGACTGAAGCTTTCTTT. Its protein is CASSLLGVMTEAFF.

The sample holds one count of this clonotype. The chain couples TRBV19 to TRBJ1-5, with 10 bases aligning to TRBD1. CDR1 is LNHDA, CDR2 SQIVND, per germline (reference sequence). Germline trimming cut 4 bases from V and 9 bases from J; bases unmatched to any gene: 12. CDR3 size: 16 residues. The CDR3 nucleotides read TGTGCCAGTAGTACCGCCGGACAGGGGGTATTACGGCCCCAGCATTTT. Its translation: CASSTAGQGVLRPQHF.

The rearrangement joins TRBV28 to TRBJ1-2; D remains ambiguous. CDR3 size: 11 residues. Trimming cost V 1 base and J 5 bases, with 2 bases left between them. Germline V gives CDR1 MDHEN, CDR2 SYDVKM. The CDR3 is CASSLSYGYTF. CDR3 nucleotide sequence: TGTGCCAGCAGTTTATCGTATGGCTACACCTTC.